The rows below give T cell receptor beta chains drawn from one sample of a study of cytomegalovirus exposure and HLA in healthy donors. The assay was immunoSEQ multiplex PCR, and TCRdb's table has in-frame clones only and misses some. Here the sample spans more than 150,000 clones, more than 60% being singletons. The sequenced material came from PBMCs. The receptors were gathered from a woman aged 40 to 50 in good health and CMV-seropositive. CDR3s include the opening cysteine and the closing phenylalanine or tryptophan. A D gene is named only where the DNA matches it firmly. Clone size is not always given. Where it is, it says once, few, many or a class for expanded clones.

v_call	clone_size	d_call	j_call	cdr3_nt	cdr3_aa
TRBV11-1	few	TRBD1	TRBJ2-7	TGTGCCAGCAGCTTGAACAGGGGATCTCTCGAGCAGTACTTC	CASSLNRGSLEQYF
TRBV5-1	NA	NA	TRBJ1-5	TGCGCCAGCAGCTTGGGCTTCGCAGGGAATCAGCCCCAGCATTTT	CASSLGFAGNQPQHF
TRBV7-6	NA	NA	TRBJ2-3	TGTGCCAGCAGCCATCTAAACACAGATACGCAGTATTTT	CASSHLNTDTQYF
TRBV28	NA	TRBD1	TRBJ2-7	TGTGCCAGCGGGACAGGGTTTATCTACGAGCAGTACTTC	CASGTGFIYEQYF
TRBV6-1	NA	TRBD1	TRBJ2-3	TGTGCCAGCAGTGCGACACAGGGGACAGATACGCAGTATTTT	CASSATQGTDTQYF
TRBV7-2	NA	TRBD2	TRBJ2-7	TGTGCCAGCAGCCTCCCGACTAGCGGGGGGCCTACGGCCTACGAGCAGTACTTC	CASSLPTSGGPTAYEQYF
TRBV30	NA	NA	TRBJ1-2	TGTGCCTGGAGTAGGCCAGGGGAGTTTTATTCCTATGGCTACACCTTC	CAWSRPGEFYSYGYTF
TRBV7-9	NA	NA	TRBJ2-6	TGTGCCAGCAGCTTACCCCGGGGATCTGGGGCCAACGTCCTGACTTTC	CASSLPRGSGANVLTF
TRBV5-1	NA	TRBD2	TRBJ2-3	TGCGCCAGCGGGACTAGCGGGGTGAGTACAGATACGCAGTATTTT	CASGTSGVSTDTQYF
TRBV6-6	NA	NA	TRBJ1-1	TGTGCCAGCAGTAAAGCGCTCCTGAACACTGAAGCTTTCTTT	CASSKALLNTEAFF
TRBV27	NA	NA	TRBJ2-3	TGTGCCAGCAGTAGCAACCAACGGGCCTTAGGGGGAGATACGCAGTATTTT	CASSSNQRALGGDTQYF
TRBV5-8	NA	NA	TRBJ1-1	TGTGCCAGCAGCCACGGGCGGGTCATGAACACTGAAGCTTTCTTT	CASSHGRVMNTEAFF
TRBV5-1	NA	TRBD1	TRBJ1-3	TGCGCCAGCCGTGGGACAGTCTCCTCTGGAAACACCATATATTTT	CASRGTVSSGNTIYF
TRBV5-1	NA	NA	TRBJ2-1	TGCGCCAGCAGCAAAACCGGGACTGATGATGAGCAGTTCTTC	CASSKTGTDDEQFF
TRBV6-1	NA	TRBD1	TRBJ1-4	TGTGCCAGCAGTGCGACAGGGAGTAATGAAAAACTGTTTTTT	CASSATGSNEKLFF
TRBV19	NA	TRBD1	TRBJ1-5	TGTGCCGGTTCTCAGGCAGGGGGCCAGCCCCAGCATTTT	CAGSQAGGQPQHF
TRBV10-3	NA	NA	TRBJ1-1	TGTGCCATCAGTGAGGCGCTAACATACAGCCCTGAAGCTTTCTTT	CAISEALTYSPEAFF
TRBV4-2	NA	TRBD2	TRBJ2-7	TGTGCCAGCAGCCAAGGGTTAGCGGGGGGGCCTGACGAGCAGTACTTC	CASSQGLAGGPDEQYF
TRBV5-7	NA	TRBD1	TRBJ2-1	TGTGCCAGCAGCTTAAGACAGGGGGGATACAATGAGCAGTTCTTC	CASSLRQGGYNEQFF
TRBV6-6	NA	NA	TRBJ2-7	TGTGCCAGCGGCCAGATCGCCTACGAGCAGTACTTC	CASGQIAYEQYF
TRBV6-4	NA	TRBD2	TRBJ2-1	TGTGCCAGCAGTGACTCGGGGGGGACTAGTGTCGTTGAGCAGTTCTTC	CASSDSGGTSVVEQFF
TRBV19	NA	TRBD1	TRBJ1-1	TGTGCCAGTAGTAAAACAGGGGTCGACACTGAAGCTTTCTTT	CASSKTGVDTEAFF
TRBV2	NA	TRBD1	TRBJ2-7	TGTGCCAGCAGGGGACAGGGGGCCTTCGAGCAGTACTTC	CASRGQGAFEQYF
TRBV29-1	NA	NA	TRBJ2-1	TGCAGCGTTGTCAGAGGCCAACAACCACGGGGTGAGCAGTTCTTC	CSVVRGQQPRGEQFF
TRBV11-2	NA	NA	TRBJ1-1	TGTGCCAGCAGCCGAACTTATCAGGGAGGTACTTTCTTT	CASSRTYQGGTFF
TRBV6-1	few	NA	TRBJ1-5	TGTGCCAGCAGTTACGGTGAGCCCCAGCATTTT	CASSYGEPQHF
TRBV6-1	NA	TRBD1	TRBJ2-2	TGTGCCAGCACGGGACAGGGGGGAACCGGGGAGCTGTTTTTT	CASTGQGGTGELFF
TRBV13	NA	NA	TRBJ2-1	TGTGCCAGCAGCGGCGGACAGTTGAGCTCCTACAATGAGCAGTTCTTC	CASSGGQLSSYNEQFF
TRBV5-6	NA	TRBD2	TRBJ2-5	TGTGCCAGCAGCTCGATGGGGGGGTTCGACCAGTACTTC	CASSSMGGFDQYF
TRBV6-4	NA	TRBD1	TRBJ1-2	TGTGCCAGCAGTGAAAACAGGGGCATAGGAGGCTACACCTTC	CASSENRGIGGYTF
TRBV4-1	NA	NA	TRBJ2-6	TGCGCCAGCAGCCAAGAGCCACACTCTGGGGCCAACGTCCTGACTTTC	CASSQEPHSGANVLTF
TRBV19	NA	NA	TRBJ2-3	TGTGCCAGTAGCGAGATCCCGGGGGGCTTAGGTACGCAGTATTTT	CASSEIPGGLGTQYF
TRBV5-1	NA	TRBD2	TRBJ2-1	TGCGCCAGCAGCTTGCTAGCGGGGGGGTTCTCGAGCTCCTACAATGAGCAGTTCTTC	CASSLLAGGFSSSYNEQFF
TRBV15	NA	NA	TRBJ2-1	TGTGCCACCAGCAGAGAATCTTCCTTCTACAATGAGCAGTTCTTC	CATSRESSFYNEQFF
TRBV6-6	NA	TRBD1	TRBJ2-1	TGTGCCAGCAGTTACCCGGGACAGGGTACCCACAATGAGCAGTTCTTC	CASSYPGQGTHNEQFF
TRBV19	few	TRBD1	TRBJ1-5	TGTGCCAGTAGTGTCAAGAGGGGACAGGGGATTCAGCCCCAGCATTTT	CASSVKRGQGIQPQHF
TRBV29-1	NA	NA	TRBJ2-3	TGCAGCGTTGAAGAAGTGTTCCGGGTCGGAGATACGCAGTATTTT	CSVEEVFRVGDTQYF
TRBV6-1	NA	NA	TRBJ1-2	TGTGCCAGCATAAACTCTAACTATGGCTACACCTTC	CASINSNYGYTF
TRBV7-9	NA	NA	TRBJ2-2	TGTGCCAGCAGCTCCAGTTCACAGGCCCCCGGGGAGCTGTTTTTT	CASSSSSQAPGELFF
TRBV29-1	NA	TRBD1	TRBJ2-7	TGCAGCGTACGGGACAGTCCCTACGAGCAGTACTTC	CSVRDSPYEQYF
TRBV7-2	NA	NA	TRBJ1-1	TGTGCCAGCAGCGTAAGGGGGTCAAATGAAGCTTTCTTT	CASSVRGSNEAFF
TRBV2	NA	NA	TRBJ1-2	TGTGCCAGCAGTGAACCCGGACAGCTGAATAGAGGCTACACCTTC	CASSEPGQLNRGYTF
TRBV5-6	NA	NA	TRBJ2-5	TGTGCCAGTTCACGGGTGGGAGAGACCCAGTACTTC	CASSRVGETQYF
TRBV9	NA	TRBD2	TRBJ2-5	TGTGCCAGCAGCGTAGGACTAGCGGAGACCCAGTACTTC	CASSVGLAETQYF
TRBV2	NA	NA	TRBJ1-6	TGTGCCAGCAGCTTAGACAGACTTAATTCACCCCTCCACTTT	CASSLDRLNSPLHF
TRBV30	NA	NA	TRBJ1-1	TGTGCCTGGAGTCCCTCAGGGAACACTGAAGCTTTCTTT	CAWSPSGNTEAFF
TRBV15	NA	NA	TRBJ1-2	TGTGCCACCGACGAAGGGGGAACAGCTAACTATGGCTACACCTTC	CATDEGGTANYGYTF
TRBV5-5	NA	NA	TRBJ2-7	TGTGCCAGCAGCTTGGGGGACATAGATTACTACGAGCAGTACTTC	CASSLGDIDYYEQYF
TRBV7-3	NA	NA	TRBJ2-7	TGTGCCAGCAGCCCTGGTCCGGGGTTTAGCTACGAGCAGTACTTC	CASSPGPGFSYEQYF
TRBV10-3	NA	NA	TRBJ2-2	TGTGCCATCAGTGAGTCCCGCGTGGGGAGCACCGGGGAGCTGTTTTTT	CAISESRVGSTGELFF
TRBV18	NA	NA	TRBJ1-4	TGTGCCAGCTCACCCTATCAGGGCCACGATGAAAAACTGTTTTTT	CASSPYQGHDEKLFF
TRBV27	NA	TRBD1	TRBJ2-7	TGTGCCAGCAGTCACAGGGGCTACGAGCAGTACTTC	CASSHRGYEQYF
TRBV11-3	NA	NA	TRBJ2-3	TGTGCCAGCAGCCTCGGACTGACATCCGCCACAGATACGCAGTATTTT	CASSLGLTSATDTQYF
TRBV11-1	NA	TRBD1	TRBJ1-2	TGTGCCAGCAGCCCTCGGGACAGCGGCCCCGGCTACACCTTC	CASSPRDSGPGYTF
TRBV5-5	NA	NA	TRBJ2-1	TGTGCCAGCAGCTGGGACACCTACAATGAGCAGTTCTTC	CASSWDTYNEQFF